This TCR beta chain was identified during a study of Tregs in tolerant kidney transplant recipients. Study-wide results and caveats: Some patients' samples used different primers over time, so nucleotide sequences weren't comparable. The small number of patients limits these findings pending further validation. Biological reproducibility was not directly addressed in this study.

On this clone itself: Its antigen is as yet unknown.

The data were produced by immunoSEQ multiplex PCR, yet TCRdb's version contains in-frame clones alone and is incomplete. Here the sample spans around 50,000 clones, roughly 89% being singletons. The nonmyeloablative bone marrow transplants came from related graft donors, with transient mixed chimerism. Unstimulated regulatory T cells (CD4+CD25+CD127-), CD4+CD25- non-regulatory cells, CD4 and CD8 cells were FACS-sorted from thawed PBMCs. This specimen consisted of CD8+ T cells from blood (PBMCs), obtained 12 months after the transplant. This TCR came from a human patient who received a combined kidney and bone marrow transplant. Part of the T cells may come from the graft donor.

CDR3 sequence (DNA): TGCGCCAGCAGGGACAGGGGTTTGAATGAAAAACTGTTTTTT. It codes for CASRDRGLNEKLFF. This chain uses TRBV4-1 with TRBJ1-4; TRBD1 matches 9 bases. Germline CDR1 is MGHRA and CDR2 is YSYEKL. Germline trimming cut 6 bases from V and 5 bases from J; bases unmatched to any gene: 4. The CDR3 runs to 14 residues.